This TCR beta chain was found in a study of STAT3 mutations in large granular lymphocyte leukemia (dated by TCRdb to about 2019). With regard to the full study: In roughly half of the longitudinally sequenced T-LGLL patients, canonical activating STAT3 mutations were detected. Over half of the T-LGLL patients were given one or more immunosuppressive therapy regimens, and approximately 36% of the treated patients had a hematologic response. Serial deep sequencing of TCRbeta CDR3 and STAT3 was performed in patients with T-cell large granular lymphocyte leukemia to reconstruct clonal hierarchy and dynamics. From an initial cohort of roughly 210 LGL patients, about 17 representative T-LGLL cases were picked for longitudinal TCRbeta and STAT3 sequencing. As controls, the study also included longitudinal sequencing of a couple of patients with natural killer LGL leukemia. For each patient, sequencing was performed at an average of approximately 4 time points, with a range of 2 to 8 samplings. Here is what the overall study found, with its caveats: Persisting codominant clonotypes in some patients meant a small but highly pathogenic clone may have been missed. Every T-LGLL patient showed at least one immunodominant TCRbeta clonotype, and about half showed multiple immunodominant subclonotypes. Because no samples were available when a clone first appeared, clonal expansion was inferred from samplings taken at other points. In 6 of 18 patients, TCR clonotype switching occurred after therapy, and every newly emerging clone was STAT3 wild type. Variable intervals between samplings and differing treatment regimens complicated linking therapy response to changes in TCR clonal burden. In several patients, dominant TCR clone burden exceeded STAT3 mutant burden, suggesting STAT3 mutation arose secondarily within a pre-expanded clone.

The germline V gene sets CDR1 to LGHNT and CDR2 to FRNRAP. Unmatched junction bases come to 8, with V trimmed by 0 bases and J by 1 base. From its cysteine to its phenylalanine, the CDR3 spans 17 amino acids. The read is trimmed to its CDR3 DNA, 51 bases read in frame from base 1. Notes on this clone: No cognate antigen has been identified for it. The sample holds no much larger clone one base away, and base qualities are not on file.

The same DNA, extracted from blood mononuclear cells, served for both the TCR sequencing and the STAT3 sequencing. An Illumina MiSeq was used to sequence the TCRbeta libraries, yielding an average of around 41,000 productive templates per sample. TCRbeta CDR3 libraries were generated with the immunoSEQ assay using multiplex PCR amplification. The authors' pipeline ran thus. Repertoire diversity was calculated as previously defined, and values close to 0 indicated extremely monoclonal samples. TCRdb obtained this table from immuneACCESS and retained in-frame rearrangements with V and J assigned. These tables miss some clones; where compared with another copy, unresolved V genes account for less than half of the shortfall, and the remainder is unexplained. The DNA was the basis for D and trimming; V, J and clone size are from that table. Counted in this sample were a few thousand clones; 43% of them appeared once. The leading ten clones occupy about 54% of the sample.

This chain is built from TRBV12-5 and TRBJ2-7, and 8 junction bases match TRBD1. Sequencing was performed on peripheral blood mononuclear cells. The sequence came from a man aged 45-65 years with T-cell large granular lymphocyte leukemia. Some clones in this sample may be carry-over from other donors' samples. The age is the age at diagnosis. The CDR3 protein is CASGLVLSQGASYEQYF. The nucleotides are TGTGCTAGTGGTTTGGTACTAAGCCAGGGGGCATCCTACGAGCAGTACTTC. Where the CDR3 stops, the reference TRBV12-5 and TRBJ2-7 genes take over; the full variable domain is DARVTQTPRHKVTEMGQEVTMRCQPILGHNTVFWYRQTMMQGLELLAYFRNRAPLDDSGMPKDRFSAEMPDATLATLKIQPSEPRDSAVYFCASGLVLSQGASYEQYFGPGTRLTVT.